This note documents a single TCR beta chain sequence. The ends were cut back, 6 bases at V and 8 bases at J, with 19 bases in the middle. The CDR3 runs 14 residues. Germline CDR1 reads MDHEN; CDR2 reads SYDVKM. This sample is drawn from a study of shared clonotypes between healthy human individuals. Measured with immunoSEQ multiplex PCR; TCRdb has only the in-frame clones, and not every one. This sample has about 480,000 clones, with nearly 80% found just once. This TCR was sampled from a middle-aged woman in good health. Some clones in this sample may be carry-over from other donors' samples. Material for sequencing was PBMCs. The chain is built from TRBV28 and TRBJ1-2, with D tentatively TRBD1 (5 bases). CDR3 DNA: TGTGCCAGCAGAGGGACCGACTCCCTCGGGGGCTACACCTTC. It specifies CASRGTDSLGGYTF.